One T cell receptor (beta chain) is described in this entry. Its antigen has not been determined. Per-base quality was not reported, and no clone a single base away is much larger than it. The data were obtained in a study of T cell responses to AZD1222 COVID-19 vaccine (dated by TCRdb to about 2021). Regarding the study in general: A total of under 250 trial participants underwent TCR sequencing, of whom about 200 had received two doses of AZD1222 and 26 had received two doses of the MenACWY control vaccine. Enrollment into the trials was organized by age into subgroups of 18-55, 56-69 and 70-plus years, and those subgroups contained approximately 150, 30 and 60 TCR-sequenced participants, respectively.

V is shortened by 5 bases, J by 8 bases, and the region joining them spans 12 bases. Counted from cysteine to phenylalanine, this CDR3 has 12 amino acids. The CDR3 DNA has 36 bases and is translated from base 1. In light of the paper, this sample's time point label describes: about 28 days (+/-7) after the second vaccine dose. AZD1222 recipients with second doses at about 4 weeks or about 12 weeks were pooled, because spike-specific TCR depth and breadth did not differ between schedules. Samples from vaccinated people were obtained from the UK trials COV001 and COV002, which included a single-blind randomized controlled phase 2/3 trial of AZD1222 (ChAdOx1 nCoV-19) in healthy adults. For TCRbeta chain sequencing, PBMC samples were collected from trial participants at day 0 and at day 28 after the second dose. The CDR3 regions of human TCRbeta chains were analyzed by immunosequencing. The published analysis was carried out like this. Repertoire TCRs were checked for matches against a reference library of SARS-CoV-2-specific TCRs that had been generated using the MIRA antigen-specificity platform. Breadth was defined as the fraction of unique TCRs that were SARS-CoV-2-associated, and depth was defined as the fraction of total T cells that were SARS-CoV-2-associated. Using the MIRA data, each spike-specific TCR was assigned both to the spike region to which the TCR was reactive and to a CD4 or CD8 class. Log10-transformed breadth and depth values were compared by one-way ANOVA with Sidak's multiple comparisons tests. This immuneACCESS table, as held by TCRdb, lists in-frame sequences with V and J called but not all clones. Of the missing ones, under half trace to an unresolved V gene in checked studies; the others have no known cause. V and J calls plus clone size are reproduced from that table; the DNA served to infer D and trimming. The sample yields 110,000 to 150,000 clones; around 90% were counted once. The ten largest clones take up less than 2% of the sample.

The paper's findings and limits, for the study overall: In the small 56-69-year group, the increase in depth fell short of significance, most likely because of low power. After two AZD1222 doses, spike-specific TCR breadth and depth were significantly higher than at day 0 and than in MenACWY recipients. Vaccine-associated CD4 TCRs spanned the whole spike protein, with dominant responses in regions 160-218 and 743-854. Only five or six AZD1222 recipients were SARS-CoV-2 seropositive at baseline, limiting conclusions about previously exposed vaccinees. Because no day 14 peak-response samples were available, repertoires were characterized only after the peak T cell response. Reportedly, close to half of the unique spike-specific TCRs recognized epitopes lying outside the regions that are mutated in the B.1.351 and B.1.1.7 variants. Most participants were white British and females outnumbered males, and the authors suggested that clonal diversity may have been underestimated.

The chain is assembled from TRBV12-3 or TRBV12-4 and TRBJ1-2; confidence is insufficient to name the D gene. This clonotype originated in an adult who received the AZD1222 COVID-19 vaccine. Sequences were derived from peripheral blood, sampled 28 days after the second AZD1222 dose. The encoded CDR3 is CASSLLNGGYTF. The bases are TGTGCCAGCAGTCTCCTTAATGGCGGCTACACCTTC.